A selection of T cell receptor beta chains follows, all from one sample in a study of OX40 agonist ivuxolimab in advanced cancers. Generated by immunoSEQ multiplex PCR, the TCRdb table keeps only in-frame clones and is missing some. The sample has 65,000 to 90,000 clones; 65% to 90% are singletons. The specimen was CD4+ or CD8+ T cells sorted from blood, collected in a trial of the OX40 agonist ivuxolimab. The receptors shown here come from an adult with an advanced solid tumor such as melanoma, head and neck, liver or kidney cancer. The CDR3 runs from the conserved cysteine through the conserved F or W. The order of the fields is V gene, CDR3 protein.

>TRBV9
CASSVAEPGDGYTF
>TRBV19
CASSGQSSYEQYF
>TRBV18
CASSPPGGSPLHF
>TRBV25-1
CASTTLQGEGYGYTF
>TRBV10-3
CAISESPNQPQHF
>TRBV4-3
CASSLWTAGNTEAFF
>TRBV7-3
CASSLGPQDSPLHF
>TRBV4-3
CASSQELLSSGANVLTF
>TRBV18
CASSQDSSPMNSPLHF
>TRBV9
CASSFRLAGGRYNEQFF
>TRBV12-5
CASGSYLRDRTQNTEAFF
>TRBV7-2
CASSLGNSGAEQFF
>TRBV7-9
CASSDRAAETQYF
>TRBV21-1
CAIPGTDHSNQPQHF
>TRBV4-3
CASSQAQSSGNTIYF
>TRBV18
CASSPSGQSNSPLHF
>TRBV11-2
CASSLDRGSYNEQFF
>TRBV5-4
CASSLQLAATYEQYF
>TRBV29-1
CSVEDPQYAGKF
>TRBV7-6
CASSLETGGNTQYF
>TRBV5-1
CASSLVPPGQGNTEAFF
>TRBV6-5
CASSYSRTREQYF
>TRBV30
CAWSAQAYGYTF
>TRBV6-6
CASSQSGGQGGYEQYF
>TRBV2
CASSGEYEQYF
>TRBV2
CASRIDAGQGSYEQYF
>TRBV4-1
CASSPGLAGNEQFF
>TRBV5-5
CASSLAGTSNQPQHF
>TRBV6-6
CASLSQTSGANVLTF
>TRBV11-2
CASSNGGESYGYTF
>TRBV7-9
CASSPTLGNEKLFF
>TRBV5-1
CASSLAEGPFYEQFF